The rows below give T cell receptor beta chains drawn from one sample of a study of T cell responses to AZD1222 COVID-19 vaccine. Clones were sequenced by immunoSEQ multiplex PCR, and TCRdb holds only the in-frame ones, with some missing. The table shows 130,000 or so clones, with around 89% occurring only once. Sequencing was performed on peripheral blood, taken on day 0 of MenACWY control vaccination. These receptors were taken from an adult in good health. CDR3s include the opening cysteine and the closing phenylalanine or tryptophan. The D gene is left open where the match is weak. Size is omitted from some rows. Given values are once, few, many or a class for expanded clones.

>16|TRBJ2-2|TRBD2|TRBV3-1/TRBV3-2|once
TGTGCCAGCAGCCACGTAGCGGGAGATCGGACCGGGGAGCTGTTTTTT
CASSHVAGDRTGELFF
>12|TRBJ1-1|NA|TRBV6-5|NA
TGTGCCAGCAGTCGAGTGAACACTGAAGCTTTCTTT
CASSRVNTEAFF
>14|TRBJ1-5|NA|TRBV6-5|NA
TGTGCCAGCAGTTTTTCCAGCCTTGTCCAGCCCCAGCATTTT
CASSFSSLVQPQHF
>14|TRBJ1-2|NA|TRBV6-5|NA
TGTGCCAGCAGGCCGGTCGAGGCGGCGTATGGCTACACCTTC
CASRPVEAAYGYTF
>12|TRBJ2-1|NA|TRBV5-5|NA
TGTGCCAGCAGCTTGTTCGACAATGAGCAGTTCTTC
CASSLFDNEQFF
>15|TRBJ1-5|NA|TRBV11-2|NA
TGTGCCAGCAGCTTACAGGGAGATAGCAATCAGCCCCAGCATTTT
CASSLQGDSNQPQHF
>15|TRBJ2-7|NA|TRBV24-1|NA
TGTGCCACCAGTGGATCCAGGGGAGCAACCTACGAGCAGTACTTC
CATSGSRGATYEQYF
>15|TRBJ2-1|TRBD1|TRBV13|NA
TGTGCCAGCAGCCCCCGGACAGGCTCCTACAATGAGCAGTTCTTC
CASSPRTGSYNEQFF
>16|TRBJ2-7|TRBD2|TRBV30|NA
TGTGCCTGGAGTAAACCGGGACTAGCGGGAGTGGGCGAGCAGTACTTC
CAWSKPGLAGVGEQYF
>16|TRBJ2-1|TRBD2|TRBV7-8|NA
TGTGCCAGCAGCTTACTAAGCGGGATTTTCTACAATGAGCAGTTCTTC
CASSLLSGIFYNEQFF
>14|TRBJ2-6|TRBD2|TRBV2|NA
TGTGCCAGCAGTGCGCTAGCGGGAGAACAGGTCCTGACTTTC
CASSALAGEQVLTF
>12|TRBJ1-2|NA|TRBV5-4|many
TGTGCCAGCAGCTTGGACCTGGGCGGCTACACCTTC
CASSLDLGGYTF
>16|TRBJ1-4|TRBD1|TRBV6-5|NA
TGTGCCAGCAGTTATAGCGACTACCCGGGACAGGAAAAACTGTTTTTT
CASSYSDYPGQEKLFF
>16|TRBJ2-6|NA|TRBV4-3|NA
TGCGCCAGCAGCCAAGAAACAGGCTCTGGGGCCAACGTCCTGACTTTC
CASSQETGSGANVLTF
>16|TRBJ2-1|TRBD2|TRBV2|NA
TGTGCCAGCAGGAGGGGGACTAGCGGGAGGTACAATGAGCAGTTCTTC
CASRRGTSGRYNEQFF
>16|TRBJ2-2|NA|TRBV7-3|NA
TGTGCCAGCAGCTTAACCGGACTAACGAACACCGGGGAGCTGTTTTTT
CASSLTGLTNTGELFF
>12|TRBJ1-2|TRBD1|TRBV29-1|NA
TGCAGCGTTGAGACAGGGGTGGGAGGCTACACCTTC
CSVETGVGGYTF
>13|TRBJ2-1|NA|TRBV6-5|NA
TGTGCCAGCAGGGTCGCGGTTAAAAATGAGCAGTTCTTC
CASRVAVKNEQFF
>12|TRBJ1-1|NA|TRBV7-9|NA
TGTGCCAGCAGCTTAGCGGCCGGGGAGGGATTCTTT
CASSLAAGEGFF
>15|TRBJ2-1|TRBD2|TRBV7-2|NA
TGTGCCAGCAGCTTAGTAAGCGGGACCTACAATGAGCAGTTCTTC
CASSLVSGTYNEQFF
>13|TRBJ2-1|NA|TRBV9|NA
TGTGCCAGCAGCGTGTCTGGGGAAAATGAGCAGTTCTTC
CASSVSGENEQFF
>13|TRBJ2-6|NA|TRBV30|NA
TGTGCCTGGAACCTGGGGGGGGCCAACGTCCTGACTTTC
CAWNLGGANVLTF
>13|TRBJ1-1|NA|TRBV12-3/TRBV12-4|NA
TGTGCCAGCAGTTTAAGTGGAGGCATCAAAGCTTTCTTT
CASSLSGGIKAFF
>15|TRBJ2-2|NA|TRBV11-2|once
TGTGCCAGCAGTCGTCTGAGGGGGTCCCCCGGGGAGCTGTTTTTT
CASSRLRGSPGELFF
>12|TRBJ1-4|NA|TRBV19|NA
TGTGCCAGTACAGCAACTAATGAAAAACTGTTTTTT
CASTATNEKLFF
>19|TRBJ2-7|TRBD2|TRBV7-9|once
TGTGCCAGCAGCTTTCCCGGGACTAGCGGGAGTAAGAAAGCCTACGAGCAGTACTTC
CASSFPGTSGSKKAYEQYF
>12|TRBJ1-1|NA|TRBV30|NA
TGTGCCTGGACCCTTATGAACACTGAAGCTTTCTTT
CAWTLMNTEAFF
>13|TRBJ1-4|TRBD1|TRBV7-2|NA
TGTGCCAGCAGCCCCGACAGGGGAATTGCTCTGTTTTTT
CASSPDRGIALFF
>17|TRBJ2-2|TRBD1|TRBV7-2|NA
TGTGCCAGCAGCTTATCGACCAGACAGGGGCCTACCGGGGAGCTGTTTTTT
CASSLSTRQGPTGELFF
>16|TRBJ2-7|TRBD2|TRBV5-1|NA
TGCGCCAGCAGTTTGGTCCTAGCGGGAGAGCCCTACGAGCAGTACTTC
CASSLVLAGEPYEQYF
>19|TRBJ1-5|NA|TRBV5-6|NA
TGTGCCAGCAGCTCCATGCGGGAGTACGGGACCTATAGCAATCAGCCCCAGCATTTT
CASSSMREYGTYSNQPQHF
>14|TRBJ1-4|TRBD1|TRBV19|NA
TGTGCCAGTAGTAACAGGGGGCGTGGAGAAAAACTGTTTTTT
CASSNRGRGEKLFF
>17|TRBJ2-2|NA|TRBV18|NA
TGTGCCAGCTCACCACCTCCCCTAACAAGGAACACCGGGGAGCTGTTTTTT
CASSPPPLTRNTGELFF
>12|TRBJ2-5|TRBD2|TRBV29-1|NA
TGCAGCGTTGGGGGACTAGAAGAGACCCAGTACTTC
CSVGGLEETQYF
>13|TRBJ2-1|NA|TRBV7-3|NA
TGTGCCAGCAGCTTAGCCACCTTCAATGAGCAGTTCTTC
CASSLATFNEQFF
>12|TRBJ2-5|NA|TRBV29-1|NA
TGCAGCGCCAGGACAGTGCAAGAGACCCAGTACTTC
CSARTVQETQYF
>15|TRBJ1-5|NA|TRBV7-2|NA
TGTGCCAGCAGCTTAGAAGGTGTGGGCAATCAGCCCCAGCATTTT
CASSLEGVGNQPQHF
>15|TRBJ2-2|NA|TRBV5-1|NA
TGCGCCAGCCATACCGGGACTCCGAACACCGGGGAGCTGTTTTTT
CASHTGTPNTGELFF
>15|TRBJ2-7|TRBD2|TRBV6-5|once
TGTGCCAGCAGTACGTCAGCGGGGGCCCACTACGAGCAGTACTTC
CASSTSAGAHYEQYF
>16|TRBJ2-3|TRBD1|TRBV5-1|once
TGCGCCAGCAGCTTGGAGGGCAGGGGGCAGGCAGATACGCAGTATTTT
CASSLEGRGQADTQYF
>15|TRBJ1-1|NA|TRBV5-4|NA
TGTGCCAGCAGCTTACTGACGGGGAGGGCCACTGAAGCTTTCTTT
CASSLLTGRATEAFF
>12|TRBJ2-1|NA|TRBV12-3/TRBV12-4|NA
TGTGCCAGCAGTTTAAGGGGGAATGAGCAGTTCTTC
CASSLRGNEQFF
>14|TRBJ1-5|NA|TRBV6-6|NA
TGTGCCAGCAGTCGAGGACAGAGCAATCAGCCCCAGCATTTT
CASSRGQSNQPQHF
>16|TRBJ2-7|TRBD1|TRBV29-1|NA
TGCAGCGTTGAAGGGGACCCACAGGGGGTTAACCACGAGCAGTACTTC
CSVEGDPQGVNHEQYF
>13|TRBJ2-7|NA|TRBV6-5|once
TGTGCCAGGTTCAGGGTGGCAGCCTACGAGCAGTACTTC
CARFRVAAYEQYF
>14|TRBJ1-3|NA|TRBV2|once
TGTGCCAGCAGCCGCGGGAGTTCCGGAAACACCATATATTTT
CASSRGSSGNTIYF
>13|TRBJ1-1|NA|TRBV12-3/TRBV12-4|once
TGTGCCAGCAACCGAATCGAGAACACTGAAGCTTTCTTT
CASNRIENTEAFF
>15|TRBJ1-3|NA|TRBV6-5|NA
TGTGCCAGCAGTTACTCTTGGGGACCTGGAAACACCATATATTTT
CASSYSWGPGNTIYF
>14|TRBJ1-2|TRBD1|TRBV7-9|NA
TGTGCCAGCAACGCTCGACAGGGGGCCTATGGCTACACCTTC
CASNARQGAYGYTF
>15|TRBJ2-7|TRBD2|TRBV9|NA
TGTGCCAGCAGCGTAGTTAGCGGGGAGAACTACGAGCAGTACTTC
CASSVVSGENYEQYF